The T cell receptor beta chain under discussion was sequenced for a study of control samples from healthy donors and cancer patients. The protocol was immunoSEQ multiplex PCR, while the TCRdb copy is restricted to in-frame clones and leaves out a portion. The sample shows 150,000 to 200,000 clones, 90% of them seen only once. The length of the CDR3 is 12 residues. The V segment lost 5 bases and the J segment 14 bases; nucleotides outside the gene matches: 8. The TCR sequence derives from a woman between 50 and 59 years old in good health. The chain carries TRBV12-3 or TRBV12-4 and TRBJ2-1; 8 positions agree with TRBD1. Input material: blood. The CDR3 here is CASSPRDRGKFF. The CDR3 nucleotides are TGTGCCAGCAGTCCGCGCGACAGGGGAAAGTTCTTC.